These 22 T cell receptor beta chains were all obtained from the same sample, sequenced in a study of T cell responses to AZD1222 COVID-19 vaccine. Assay: immunoSEQ multiplex PCR; the TCRdb copy retains only in-frame clones and omits some. Of fewer than 130,000 clones in the sample, just under 95% were seen once. Source: peripheral blood, taken 28 days after the second AZD1222 dose. These receptors were obtained from an adult who received the AZD1222 COVID-19 vaccine.

This chain links TRBV18 with TRBJ2-3; 13 bases fit TRBD2. The CDR3 extends over 16 amino acids. CDR1 and CDR2 (germline): KGHSH, LQKENI. J gave up 7 bases and V 2 bases, and 6 bases lay outside the gene matches. CDR3 nucleotides: TGTGCCAGCTCACCATCCGGGACTAGCGGGGTATATACGCAGTATTTT. It translates to CASSPSGTSGVYTQYF.

The chain combines TRBV6-2 or TRBV6-3 with TRBJ1-6; TRBD1 matches 8 bases. The germline V gene has CDR1 MNHEY and CDR2 SVGEGT. The CDR3 consists of 15 residues. The ends lost 2 bases at V and 7 bases at J; junction bases unmatched: 4. CDR3 region: CASSYGGQGNSPLHF. The CDR3 coding sequence is TGTGCCAGCAGTTACGGCGGACAGGGAAATTCACCCCTCCACTTT.

The chain uses TRBV6-5 and TRBJ1-1; a possible D gene is TRBD1 (5 bases). Germline-derived CDR1 and CDR2 are MNHEY and SVGAGI. V was pared by 8 bases and J by 0 bases, with 13 bases between. CDR3 length: 14 amino acids. The CDR3 DNA follows: TGTGCCAGCGGGGGAGGGGATTTGAACACTGAAGCTTTCTTT. It yields the protein CASGGGDLNTEAFF.

V and J are TRBV7-2 and TRBJ2-5; D is uncertain. CDR3 length: 14 amino acids. The germline CDR1 and CDR2 sequences are SGHTA and FQGNSA. The V end was cut by 4 bases, the J end by 5 bases, with 14 bases between. CDR3 DNA: TGTGCCAGCAGCTCCTCTTTTGGCCGGGAGACCCAGTACTTC. As protein: CASSSSFGRETQYF.

This chain links TRBV12-3 or TRBV12-4 with TRBJ1-4, with D unresolved. The V gene lost 9 bases and the J gene lost 7 bases, with 15 bases spanning the gap. The CDR3 contains 13 residues. As DNA, the CDR3 is TGTGCCAGTACAGAGATCCATGGTGAAAAACTGTTTTTT. The encoded protein is CASTEIHGEKLFF.

Written as DNA, the CDR3 is TGCGCCAGGAGGGTTGACACCATATATTTT. Translated: CARRVDTIYF. The chain has TRBV10-1 and TRBJ1-3; D remains ambiguous. The CDR3 has 10 residues. Germline CDR1 WNHNN, CDR2 SYGVQD (reference sequence). V was pared by 9 bases and J by 8 bases, with 8 bases between.

The chain joins TRBV5-1 to TRBJ1-4; possibly TRBD1 for D (5 bases). Trimming took 5 bases from V and 3 from J, leaving 11 bases between them. Germline CDR1 is SGHRS and CDR2 is YFSETQ. This CDR3 contains 14 residues. The CDR3 DNA follows: TGCGCCAGCAGGGGGCTCGGGGCTAATGAAAAACTGTTTTTT. Translation: CASRGLGANEKLFF.

The chain joins TRBV7-9 to TRBJ2-4, with 9 bases fitting TRBD1. Unmatched junction bases numbered 9, after V lost 3 bases and J lost 3 bases. Germline V gene sequence: CDR1 SEHNR, CDR2 FQNEAQ (reference sequence). This CDR3 contains 17 residues. The CDR3 nucleotides are TGTGCCAGCAGCTTGGGAGGGGACAGGGAGGTCAAAAACATTCAGTACTTC. Amino acid sequence: CASSLGGDREVKNIQYF.

The CDR3 sequence: CASTPGQGHTGELFF. CDR3 coding DNA: TGTGCCAGCACACCGGGACAGGGGCACACCGGGGAGCTGTTTTTT. The genes are TRBV7-2 and TRBJ2-2; 10 nucleotides agree with TRBD1. The V gene's germline CDR1 is SGHTA and CDR2 FQGNSA. The CDR3 spans 15 residues. Trimming took 7 bases from V and 3 from J; bases not matched to a gene: 5.

This sequence joins TRBV7-9 and TRBJ2-6, with a tentative D call TRBD1 (6 bases). CDR1 SEHNR and CDR2 FQNEAQ come from the germline V gene (reference sequence). Trimming left V 7 bases short and J 13 bases short, with 17 bases between. The CDR3 is 13 residues long. For the CDR3, the DNA is TGTGCCAGCACCGTCGAGCCCGGGACAGTCCTGACTTTC. Protein sequence: CASTVEPGTVLTF.

The CDR3 DNA reads TGTGCCAGCTCACCAAGATCAGTAGCGGGGACCTACGAGCAGTACTTC. Residues: CASSPRSVAGTYEQYF. The V and J genes are TRBV18 and TRBJ2-7; 8 bases are shared with TRBD2. The CDR3 sequence is 16 residues long. V gave up 2 bases and J gave up 2 bases; unmatched junction bases: 8. Per the germline V gene, CDR1 is KGHSH and CDR2 is LQKENI.

This clone was recorded once. The chain has TRBV20-1 and TRBJ1-1, with D possibly TRBD1 on 5 matching bases. Germline lookup yields CDR1 DFQATT and CDR2 SNEGSKA (reference sequence). CDR3 length equals 11 residues. The CDR3 region is CSNQGNTEAFF. As DNA, the CDR3 is TGCAGCAACCAGGGGAACACTGAAGCTTTCTTT.

This clone was seen just once. The CDR3 loop reads CASSQDRSSYNSPLHF. CDR3 nucleotide sequence: TGCGCCAGCAGCCAAGACAGGAGCTCCTATAATTCACCCCTCCACTTT. This rearrangement joins TRBV4-1 to TRBJ1-6; D gene ambiguous. The CDR3 is made up of 16 amino acids. Trimming removed 0 bases from V and 0 bases from J, with 6 bases in between. CDR1 and CDR2 from the germline V gene are MGHRA and YSYEKL.

The rearrangement joins TRBV20-1 to TRBJ1-2; no firm D call. Trimming left V 3 bases short and J 3 bases short, with 11 bases between. CDR3 size: 13 residues. From germline, CDR1 is DFQATT and CDR2 SNEGSKA (reference sequence). CDR3 amino acids: CSASPTWDYGYTF. The CDR3 region has the DNA TGCAGTGCTAGTCCCACCTGGGACTATGGCTACACCTTC.

This clone was observed once. The rearrangement uses TRBV10-1 and TRBJ1-1; D gene uncertain. Germline loops: CDR1 WNHNN, CDR2 SYGVQD (reference sequence). The CDR3 runs 17 residues. V was cut by 6 bases and J by 1 base, with 21 bases left in between. This chain's CDR3 is CASRDGPSQKPNTEAFF. The CDR3 DNA reads TGCGCCAGCAGGGATGGGCCGTCCCAAAAACCGAACACTGAAGCTTTCTTT.

The chain carries TRBV6-5 and TRBJ2-7; no clear D. The CDR3 extends over 14 amino acids. Germline assignment: CDR1 MNHEY and CDR2 SVGAGI. V lost 11 bases, J lost 7 bases, and 24 bases lay in between. In nucleotides, the CDR3 is TGTGCCCAAGTTAGGACGGCCGCGCTGGGGGAGCAGTACTTC. Its translation: CAQVRTAALGEQYF.

The V call is TRBV2, the J call TRBJ2-3; 9 positions agree with TRBD2. The CDR3 totals 15 residues. J lost 5 bases, V lost 2 bases, and 5 bases had no gene match. CDR1 is SNHLY, CDR2 FYNNEI, per germline. CDR3 nucleotide sequence: TGTGCCAGCAGTGAACCAGGACTAGCGTTAGATACGCAGTATTTT. It translates to CASSEPGLALDTQYF.

DNA of the CDR3: TGTGCCAGCAGTTACTTGGTGGAGACTAGCGGGGGCAAGACCCAGTACTTC. This translates into CASSYLVETSGGKTQYF. The chain uses TRBV6-2 or TRBV6-3 and TRBJ2-5; 12 bases are shared with TRBD2. Germline trimming cut 1 base from V and 6 bases from J; bases unmatched to any gene: 9. Germline V lookup: CDR1 MNHEY, CDR2 SVGEGT. This CDR3 has 17 residues.

The rearrangement links TRBV6-2 or TRBV6-3 to TRBJ1-6, with D perhaps TRBD1 (6 bases). This CDR3 has 15 amino acids. V was trimmed by 4 bases and J by 5 bases, leaving 12 bases between them. Germline-derived CDR1 and CDR2 are MNHEY and SVGEGT. The CDR3 sequence is CASSLTGNDNSPLHF. The CDR3 nucleotides read TGTGCCAGCAGTTTGACAGGAAATGATAATTCACCCCTCCACTTT.

V usage is TRBV6-2 or TRBV6-3 and J usage is TRBJ2-7; D unclear. The V gene's germline CDR1 is MNHEY and CDR2 SVGEGT. Between the trimmed V and J ends, which lost 5 bases and 3 bases, there was a span of 5 bases. The CDR3 consists of 11 residues. The CDR3 is CASSTLYEQYF. The CDR3 DNA reads as TGTGCCAGCAGTACCCTCTACGAGCAGTACTTC.

The rearrangement joins TRBV5-1 to TRBJ2-5, with D possibly matching TRBD2 (6 bases). The CDR3 contains 14 residues. In germline, CDR1 is SGHRS, CDR2 YFSETQ. With 4 bases removed from V and 4 bases from J, the gap between germline ends came to 14 bases. CDR3 region: CASSHGTLGETQYF. The CDR3 DNA reads TGCGCCAGCAGCCATGGGACTTTGGGAGAGACCCAGTACTTC.

The rearrangement joins TRBV6-5 to TRBJ2-7; 7 bases fit TRBD1. This CDR3 has 11 amino acids. Trimming took 6 bases from V and 11 from J; bases not matched to a gene: 7. From germline, CDR1 is MNHEY and CDR2 SVGAGI. The CDR3 loop reads CASRTRDREYF. The CDR3 coding sequence is TGTGCCAGCAGAACCCGGGACAGAGAGTACTTC.